The 5 T cell receptor beta chains given below trace back to one sample, sequenced in a study of T cell responses to AZD1222 COVID-19 vaccine. Sequencing used immunoSEQ multiplex PCR; TCRdb keeps in-frame clones, though not all of them. The data contain 65,000 to 70,000 clones, about three quarters of them singletons. The sample here was peripheral blood, taken on day 0 of AZD1222 vaccination. All receptors come from an adult in good health.

V and J are TRBV6-2 or TRBV6-3 and TRBJ1-2; D uncertain. V shed 0 bases and J shed 4 bases, with 3 bases lying between them. Looked up from germline, CDR1 is MNHEY and CDR2 is SVGEGT. CDR3 size: 12 residues. The CDR3 sequence: CASSYSVYGYTF. In DNA form, the CDR3 reads TGTGCCAGCAGTTACTCAGTCTATGGCTACACCTTC.

The chain combines TRBV5-1 with TRBJ1-1, with no clear D. In germline, CDR1 is SGHRS, CDR2 YFSETQ. This CDR3 is built from 14 residues. Trimming cost V 3 bases and J 0 bases, with 9 bases left between them. The CDR3 region has the DNA TGCGCCAGCAGCTCCTCAGACTTGAACACTGAAGCTTTCTTT. It translates to CASSSSDLNTEAFF.

The rearrangement links TRBV18 to TRBJ1-2; 8 bases line up with TRBD1. V was pared by 5 bases and J by 2 bases, with 7 bases of the junction left unmatched. The CDR3 runs 15 residues. Germline V CDR1 and CDR2: KGHSH, LQKENI. The CDR3 reads CASSAYRDRNYGYTF. In nucleotides, the CDR3 is TGTGCCAGCTCAGCATACCGGGACAGGAACTATGGCTACACCTTC.

This chain links TRBV5-1 with TRBJ1-4, with a possible D match to TRBD1 (6 bases). Trimming took off 4 bases at V and 6 bases at J, with 13 bases between the two ends. There are 14 residues in the CDR3. Germline-derived CDR1 and CDR2 are SGHRS and YFSETQ. CDR3 bases: TGCGCCAGCAGCCTGGACAGTGATGATGAAAAACTGTTTTTT. Its protein product is CASSLDSDDEKLFF.

The gene calls are TRBV5-4 and TRBJ2-3; D is unresolved. CDR1 SGHNT and CDR2 YYREEE come from the germline V gene (reference sequence). V was shortened by 1 base and J by 4 bases, with 7 bases between the two germline ends. CDR3 length: 13 residues. CDR3 coding DNA: TGTGCCAGCAGCTTGTCGGATGCAGATACGCAGTATTTT. It codes for CASSLSDADTQYF. Full variable domain (outside the CDR3, taken from reference TRBV5-4 and TRBJ2-3): ETGVTQSPTHLIKTRGQQVTLRCSSQSGHNTVSWYQQALGQGPQFIFQYYREEENGRGNFPPRFSGLQFPNYSSELNVNALELDDSALYLCASSLSDADTQYFGPGTRLTVL.